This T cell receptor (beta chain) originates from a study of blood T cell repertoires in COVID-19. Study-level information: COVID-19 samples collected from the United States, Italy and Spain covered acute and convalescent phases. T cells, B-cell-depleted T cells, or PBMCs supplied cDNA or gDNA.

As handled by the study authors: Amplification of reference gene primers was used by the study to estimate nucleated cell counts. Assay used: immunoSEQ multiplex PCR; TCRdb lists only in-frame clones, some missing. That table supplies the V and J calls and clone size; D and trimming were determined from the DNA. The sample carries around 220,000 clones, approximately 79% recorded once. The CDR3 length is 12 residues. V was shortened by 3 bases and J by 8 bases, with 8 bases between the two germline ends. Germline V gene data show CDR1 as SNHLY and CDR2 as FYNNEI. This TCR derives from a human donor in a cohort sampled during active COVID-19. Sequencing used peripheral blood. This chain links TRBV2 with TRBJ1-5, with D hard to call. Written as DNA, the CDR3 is TGTGCCAGCAGTGACCTTGGAGAGCCCCAGCATTTT. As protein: CASSDLGEPQHF.